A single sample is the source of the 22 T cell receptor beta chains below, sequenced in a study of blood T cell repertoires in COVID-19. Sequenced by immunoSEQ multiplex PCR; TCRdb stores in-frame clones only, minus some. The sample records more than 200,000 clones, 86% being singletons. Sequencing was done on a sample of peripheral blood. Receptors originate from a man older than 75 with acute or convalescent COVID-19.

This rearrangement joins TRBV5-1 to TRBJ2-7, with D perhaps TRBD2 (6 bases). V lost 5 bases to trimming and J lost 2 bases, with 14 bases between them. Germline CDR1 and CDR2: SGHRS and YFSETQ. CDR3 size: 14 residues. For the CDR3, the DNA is TGCGCCAGCAGAGCCGGCCCGGGGGCCTACGAGCAGTACTTC. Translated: CASRAGPGAYEQYF.

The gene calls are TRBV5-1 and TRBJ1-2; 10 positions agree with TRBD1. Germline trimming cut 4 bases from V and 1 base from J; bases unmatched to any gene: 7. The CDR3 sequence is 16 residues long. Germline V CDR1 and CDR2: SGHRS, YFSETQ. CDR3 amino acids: CASSDRGLLDNYGYTF. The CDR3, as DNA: TGCGCCAGCAGCGACAGGGGGCTTCTGGATAACTATGGCTACACCTTC. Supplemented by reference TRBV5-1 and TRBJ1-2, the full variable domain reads KAGVTQTPRYLIKTRGQQVTLSCSPISGHRSVSWYQQTPGQGLQFLFEYFSETQRNKGNFPGRFSGRQFSNSRSEMNVSTLELGDSALYLCASSDRGLLDNYGYTFGSGTRLTVV.

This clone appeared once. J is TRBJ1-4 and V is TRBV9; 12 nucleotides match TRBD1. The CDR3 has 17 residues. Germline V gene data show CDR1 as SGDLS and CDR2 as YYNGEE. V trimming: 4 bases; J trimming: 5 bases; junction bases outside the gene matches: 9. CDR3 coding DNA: TGTGCCAGCAGCCCGGGACAGGGGGCGCGAGGGAATGAAAAACTGTTTTTT. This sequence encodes CASSPGQGARGNEKLFF.

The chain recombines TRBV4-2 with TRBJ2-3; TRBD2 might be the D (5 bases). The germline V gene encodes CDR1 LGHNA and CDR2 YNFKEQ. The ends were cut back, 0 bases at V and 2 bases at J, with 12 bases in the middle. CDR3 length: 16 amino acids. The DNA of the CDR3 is TGTGCCAGCAGCCAAGATGAGGGAGTGGTCACAGATACGCAGTATTTT. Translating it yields CASSQDEGVVTDTQYF.

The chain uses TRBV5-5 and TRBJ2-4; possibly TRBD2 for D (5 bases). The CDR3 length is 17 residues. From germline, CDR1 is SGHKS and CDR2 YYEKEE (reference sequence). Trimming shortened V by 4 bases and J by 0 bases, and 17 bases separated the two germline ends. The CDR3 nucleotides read TGTGCCAGCAGCCCGAGAGGGAGACAATTAGCCAAAAACATTCAGTACTTC. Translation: CASSPRGRQLAKNIQYF.

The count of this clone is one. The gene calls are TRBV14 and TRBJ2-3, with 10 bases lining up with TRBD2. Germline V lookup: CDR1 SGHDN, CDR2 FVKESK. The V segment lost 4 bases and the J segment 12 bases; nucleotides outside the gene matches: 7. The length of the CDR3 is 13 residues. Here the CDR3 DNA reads TGTGCCAGCAGCCCGCGCCTAGCGGGAGTCCAGTATTTT. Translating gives CASSPRLAGVQYF.

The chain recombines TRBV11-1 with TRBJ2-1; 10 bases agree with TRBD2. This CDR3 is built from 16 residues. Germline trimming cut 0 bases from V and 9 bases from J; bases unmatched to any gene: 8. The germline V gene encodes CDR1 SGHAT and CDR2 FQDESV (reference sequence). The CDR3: CASSLATAGGISEQFF. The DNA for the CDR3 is TGTGCCAGCAGCTTAGCCACAGCGGGAGGGATATCTGAGCAGTTCTTC.

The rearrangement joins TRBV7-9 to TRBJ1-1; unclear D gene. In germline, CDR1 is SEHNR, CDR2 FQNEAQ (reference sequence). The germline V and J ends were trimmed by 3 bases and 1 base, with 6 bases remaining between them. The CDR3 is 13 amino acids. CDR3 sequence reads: CASSFGKNTEAFF. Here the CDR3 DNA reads TGTGCCAGCAGCTTCGGGAAGAACACTGAAGCTTTCTTT.

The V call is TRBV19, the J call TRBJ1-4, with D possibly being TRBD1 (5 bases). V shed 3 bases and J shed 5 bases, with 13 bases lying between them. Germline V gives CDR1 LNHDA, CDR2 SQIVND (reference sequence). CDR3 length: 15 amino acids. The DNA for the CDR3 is TGTGCCAGTAGTATCACGGGGGGGAAGAATGAAAAACTGTTTTTT. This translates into CASSITGGKNEKLFF.

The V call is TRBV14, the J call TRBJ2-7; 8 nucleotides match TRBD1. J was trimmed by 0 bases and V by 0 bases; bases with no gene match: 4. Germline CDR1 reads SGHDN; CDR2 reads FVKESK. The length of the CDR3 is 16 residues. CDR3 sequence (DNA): TGTGCCAGCAGCCAAGATTTAGGACAGGGCTCCTACGAGCAGTACTTC. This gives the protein CASSQDLGQGSYEQYF.

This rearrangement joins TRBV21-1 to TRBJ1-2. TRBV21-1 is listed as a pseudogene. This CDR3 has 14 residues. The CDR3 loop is CASIVTRGLYGYTF. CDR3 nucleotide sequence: TGTGCCAGCATTGTGACGCGAGGTTTATATGGCTACACCTTC.

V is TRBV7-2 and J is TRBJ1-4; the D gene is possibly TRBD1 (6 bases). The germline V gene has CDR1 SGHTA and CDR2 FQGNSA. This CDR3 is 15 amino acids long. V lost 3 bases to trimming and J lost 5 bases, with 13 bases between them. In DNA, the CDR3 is TGTGCCAGCAGCTTTGGTTCGACAGGCAATGAAAAACTGTTTTTT. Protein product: CASSFGSTGNEKLFF.

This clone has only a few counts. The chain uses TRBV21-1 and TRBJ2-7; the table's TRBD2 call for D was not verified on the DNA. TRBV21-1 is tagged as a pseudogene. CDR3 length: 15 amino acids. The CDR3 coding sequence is TGTGCCAGCAGCTGGACTAGCGGGAGGCTCAACGAGCAGTACTTC. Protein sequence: CASSWTSGRLNEQYF.

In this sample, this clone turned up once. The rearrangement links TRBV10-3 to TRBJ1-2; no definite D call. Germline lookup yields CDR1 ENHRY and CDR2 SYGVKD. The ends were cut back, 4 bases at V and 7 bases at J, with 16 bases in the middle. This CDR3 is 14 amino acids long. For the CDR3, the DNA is TGTGCCATCAGTGGCAACACAGAGTGGGCTGGCTACACCTTC. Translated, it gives CAISGNTEWAGYTF.

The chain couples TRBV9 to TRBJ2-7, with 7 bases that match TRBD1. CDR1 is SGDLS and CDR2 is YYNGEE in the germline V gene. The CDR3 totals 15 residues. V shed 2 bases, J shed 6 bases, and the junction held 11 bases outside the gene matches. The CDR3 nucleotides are TGTGCCAGCAGCGTTGGTTTTGGGACAGCCGGCGAGCAGTACTTC. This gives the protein CASSVGFGTAGEQYF.

For the CDR3, the DNA is TGTGCCAGCAGTTCGGCACCGGGATCAGCCTACGAGCAGTACTTC. Protein product: CASSSAPGSAYEQYF. The gene calls are TRBV28 and TRBJ2-7; a possible D gene is TRBD2 (5 bases). The germline V gene encodes CDR1 MDHEN and CDR2 SYDVKM. The CDR3 totals 15 residues. Deletions cut 4 bases from V and 2 bases from J, with 15 bases between. Drawing the rest from reference TRBV28 and TRBJ2-7, the complete variable domain is DVKVTQSSRYLVKRTGEKVFLECVQDMDHENMFWYRQDPGLGLRLIYFSYDVKMKEKGDIPEGYSVSREKKERFSLILESASTNQTSMYLCASSSAPGSAYEQYFGPGTRLTVT.

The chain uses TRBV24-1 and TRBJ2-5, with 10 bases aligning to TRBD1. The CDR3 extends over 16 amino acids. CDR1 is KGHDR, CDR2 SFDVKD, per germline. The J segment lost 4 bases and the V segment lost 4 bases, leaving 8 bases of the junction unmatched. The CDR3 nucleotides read TGTGCCACCAGTGACTGGGACAGGGGTGGGTCAGAGACCCAGTACTTC. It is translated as CATSDWDRGGSETQYF.

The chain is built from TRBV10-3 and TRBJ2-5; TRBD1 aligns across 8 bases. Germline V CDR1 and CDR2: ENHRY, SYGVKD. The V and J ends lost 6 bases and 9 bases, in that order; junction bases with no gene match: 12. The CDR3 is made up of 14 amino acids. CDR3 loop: CAISDRGESSAQYF. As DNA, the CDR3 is TGTGCCATCAGCGACAGGGGTGAATCTTCGGCCCAGTACTTC.

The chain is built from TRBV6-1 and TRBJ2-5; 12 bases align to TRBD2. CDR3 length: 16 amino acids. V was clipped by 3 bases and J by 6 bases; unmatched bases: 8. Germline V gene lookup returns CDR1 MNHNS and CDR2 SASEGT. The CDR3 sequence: CASSDALAGGGKTQYF. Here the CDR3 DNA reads TGTGCCAGCAGTGACGCACTAGCGGGAGGTGGAAAGACCCAGTACTTC.

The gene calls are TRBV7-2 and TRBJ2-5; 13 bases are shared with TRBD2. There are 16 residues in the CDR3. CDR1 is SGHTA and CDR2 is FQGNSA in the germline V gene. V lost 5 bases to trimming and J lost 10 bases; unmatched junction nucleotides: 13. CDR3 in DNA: TGTGCCAGCAGCCCCCAACCTGGACTAGCGGGAGCTGTCCAGTACTTC. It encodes CASSPQPGLAGAVQYF.

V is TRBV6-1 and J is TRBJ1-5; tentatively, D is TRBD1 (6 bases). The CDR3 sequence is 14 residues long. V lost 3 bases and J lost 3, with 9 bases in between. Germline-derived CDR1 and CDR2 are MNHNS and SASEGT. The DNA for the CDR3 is TGTGCCAGCAGTGACAGGGGATCCAATCAGCCCCAGCATTTT. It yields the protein CASSDRGSNQPQHF.

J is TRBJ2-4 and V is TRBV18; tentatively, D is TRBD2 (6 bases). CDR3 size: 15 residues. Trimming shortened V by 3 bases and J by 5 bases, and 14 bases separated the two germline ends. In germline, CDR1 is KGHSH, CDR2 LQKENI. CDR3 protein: CASSPGGPNQNIQYF. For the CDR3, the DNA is TGTGCCAGCTCACCCGGAGGGCCAAATCAAAACATTCAGTACTTC.